The following is a T cell receptor (beta chain) sequence with its context. Its antigen is not identified. The data derive from a study of shared clonotypes between healthy human individuals. Whole-study context: CD4 naive cells filled three plates per donor, CD4 memory three, CD8 naive two and CD8 memory one.

Per the germline V gene, CDR1 is SNHLY and CDR2 is FYNNEI. The CDR3 has 12 residues. The junction had 4 bases not matched to a gene; V was cut back by 6 bases and J by 9 bases. Investigators divided CD4+ cells into CD45RA+ naive and CD45RA-negative memory subsets. Broader study findings: An expected dependence of interdonor clonotype sharing on sequencing depth was noted.

Authors' methods: ImmunoSEQ gave junction-only sequences without quality scores, so filtering differed. TCRdb's table, derived via immunoSEQ multiplex PCR, lists solely in-frame clones and lacks some. The V and J calls and clone size were taken over from that table, and D and trimming were inferred from the DNA. The repertoire holds 300,000 or so clones, with around 72% as singletons. The sample consisted of memory CD4+ T cells sorted from blood. Subset meaning: CD45RA-negative fraction. The chain recombines TRBV2 with TRBJ2-5; 10 positions match TRBD1. This receptor was taken from a man younger than 40 in good health. DNA of the CDR3: TGTGCCAGCAGCGGGACAGGGGAGGCCCAGTACTTC. Protein: CASSGTGEAQYF.